This T cell receptor beta chain was captured by sequencing in a study of T cell changes during pregnancy in multiple sclerosis. Germline V gene data show CDR1 as LNHDA and CDR2 as SQIVND (reference sequence). This CDR3 is built from 16 residues. The V and J ends lost 7 bases and 1 base respectively, with 17 bases between them. Sequencing was performed with immunoSEQ multiplex PCR; in TCRdb, only in-frame clones are kept and a portion is missing. Of 35,000 to 40,000 clones in the sample, about 88% were seen once. The sequence came from a female donor with multiple sclerosis, enrolled in a pregnancy study. The specimen was CD8+ T cells from peripheral blood mononuclear cells, collected in the third trimester of pregnancy. This chain connects TRBV19 to TRBJ1-3; D might be TRBD1 (6 bases). The CDR3 sequence is CASTKDRRGSGNTIYF. CDR3 sequence (DNA): TGTGCCAGTACCAAAGATCGCAGGGGTTCTGGAAACACCATATATTTT.